Described below is a single T cell receptor (beta chain) sequence and its context. Participants, about 18 to 100 years old, spanned around 26 US areas. This sample was taken from a study of blood T cell repertoires in COVID-19. Looking at the study overall: Whether acute or convalescent, the COVID-19 samples came from the United States, Italy and Spain. Nucleic acid was either cDNA or gDNA, and it came from T cells, B-cell-depleted T cells, or PBMCs.

Original processing methods: Nucleated cell number was recorded as an estimate derived from reference gene primer amplification. TCRdb's copy holds only in-frame clones and misses some; the assay was immunoSEQ multiplex PCR. V and J calls and clone size are those listed in that table; D and trimming were worked out from the DNA. The table has 380,000 or so clones, 88% seen once; the top ten hold more than 0.85%. The CDR3 runs to 13 residues. The V segment lost 9 bases and the J segment 5 bases; nucleotides outside the gene matches: 9. Germline assignment: CDR1 MNHEY and CDR2 SVGAGI. This TCR was sampled from a woman in her twenties or thirties with acute COVID-19. The source material was PBMCs or T cells enriched from blood (not recorded which). The chain links TRBV6-5 to TRBJ2-7; TRBD1 matches at 8 bases. This chain's CDR3 is CASSPTGVNEQYF. Written as DNA, the CDR3 is TGTGCCAGTAGTCCGACAGGGGTTAACGAGCAGTACTTC.